Listed below are T cell receptor beta chains from one sample, sequenced in a study of regulatory T cells in long-lasting Graves disease. TCRdb redid the calling of the multiplex PCR reads with MiXCR, one entry per CDR3 protein. The sample has roughly 440,000 distinct CDR3 sequences; about a sixth are singletons. This sample was also put to use in a study of T cells in Graves' hyperthyroidism and ophthalmopathy.

Sequenced here: peripheral blood mononuclear cells (PBMCs), sampled at new diagnosis, from a patient treated with antithyroid drugs. All receptors derive from a young woman with Graves disease. CDR3s leave out the opening cysteine and the closing phenylalanine or tryptophan.

TRBV6-5 | 12 | ASSYGATNEKLF
TRBV7-2 | 15 | ASSLANSGRGPGELF
TRBV27 | 11 | ASSFFGYTEAF
TRBV7-3 | 13 | ASSLTGTGRNTQY
TRBV5-5 | 11 | ASRLVMNTEAF
TRBV12-3/TRBV12-4 | 16 | ASSSRLAGDPRSYEQY
TRBV2 | 12 | ASRRPDGAYEQY
TRBV7-9 | 15 | ASSSPSGSQTVGEQF
TRBV29-1 | 11 | SGGFGFDQPQH
TRBV28 | 17 | ASSLTHLRRTASTDTQY
TRBV27 | 13 | ASSFGTVSYNEQF
TRBV11-3 | 14 | ASSLDRMGSTDTQY
TRBV27 | 10 | ASSLSAGEQF
TRBV27 | 14 | ASTPDRVLNTGELF
TRBV20-1 | 13 | SAQTRGEARGSYT
TRBV9 | 13 | ASSPGGTGVEKLF
TRBV27 | 14 | ASSLRGQGSFYEQY
TRBV28 | 13 | ASGAREGVGEKLF
TRBV6-2/TRBV6-3 | 14 | ASSYPSGGNTGELF
TRBV14 | 12 | ASSQVRGSQTQY
TRBV5-1 | 12 | ASSPIAGVGEQF
TRBV7-9 | 18 | ASSLPATQQGTREYNEQF